The 32 T cell receptor beta chains presented below share a single source sample, sequenced in a study of metastatic and nonmetastatic thyroid tumors (TCRdb year 2020). Library generation was performed with PCR. Sequencing was performed on an Illumina HiSeq 4000. TCRdb passed the public sequencing reads through fastp at Q25 and MiXCR, retaining productive beta sequences. For this sample the table gives about 41,000 clones, of which 28% were detected only once. 9.9% of the sample is taken by the ten largest. No patient had received any treatment before thyroid surgery. Material for sequencing was blood. The origin of the receptors is a male donor with papillary thyroid cancer or a benign thyroid nodule (not recorded which). Some clones in this sample may be carry-over from other donors' samples.

This clone has just a few counts. The rearrangement joins TRBV7-8 to TRBJ2-7; 7 bases match TRBD1. This CDR3 spans 16 amino acids. Germline V gene sequence: CDR1 SGHVS, CDR2 FQNEAQ. V lost 4 bases and J lost 4; bases outside the gene matches: 13. The CDR3 nucleotides are TGTGCCAGCAGCTCACAGACAGGGCCCACCCCTTACGAGCAGTACTTC. Encoded protein: CASSSQTGPTPYEQYF.

This clone was observed a few times. The chain has TRBV3-1 and TRBJ2-1, with D possibly matching TRBD2 (5 bases). Germline V CDR1 and CDR2: LGHDT, YNNKEL (reference sequence). The CDR3 runs 14 residues. V was cut by 0 bases and J by 11 bases, with 14 bases left in between. The CDR3 sequence: CASSQDEGLQKQFF. DNA for the CDR3: TGTGCCAGCAGCCAAGATGAAGGACTCCAAAAGCAGTTCTTC.

The J gene is TRBJ1-1, the V gene TRBV5-1; TRBD1 agrees at 7 bases. Germline V gives CDR1 SGHRS, CDR2 YFSETQ. V lost 3 bases to trimming and J lost 0 bases; unmatched junction nucleotides: 5. The CDR3 is 15 residues long. CDR3 DNA: TGCGCCAGCAGCTCTCACAGGGGAGTGAACACTGAAGCTTTCTTT. Translation: CASSSHRGVNTEAFF.

This clone was found a few times. Sequence at one end of the junction differs from germline and may be a read error. The chain is built from TRBV19 and TRBJ2-2, with D perhaps TRBD2 (5 bases). The CDR3 is 14 amino acids. The germline CDR1 and CDR2 sequences are LNHDA and SQIVND (reference sequence). CDR3 in DNA: TGTGCCAGTAGTGCTAGCTGGGCAACCGGGGATCTGTTTTTT. Its translation is CASSASWATGDLFF.

By share of the sample, this clone is medium-sized (0.01 to 0.1%). The J gene is TRBJ1-5, the V gene TRBV4-1; no firm D call. Trimming removed 5 bases from V and 3 bases from J, with 11 bases in between. CDR1 is MGHRA, CDR2 YSYEKL, per germline. The CDR3 sequence is 14 residues long. Written as DNA, the CDR3 is TGCGCCAGCAGCACAGACTTCTACAATCAGCCCCAGCATTTT. Its protein is CASSTDFYNQPQHF.

This clone was counted between two and nine times. The rearrangement links TRBV6-1 to TRBJ1-2, with a weak D call TRBD1 (6 bases). Between the trimmed V and J ends, which lost 7 bases and 7 bases, there was a span of 16 bases. This CDR3 region has 13 residues. Germline CDR1 MNHNS, CDR2 SASEGT. CDR3 coding DNA: TGTGCCAGCACCCAAAACACAGGGTTTGGCTACACCTTC. It codes for CASTQNTGFGYTF.

Many counts were recorded for this clone. The gene calls are TRBV20-1 and TRBJ2-1; 8 bases match TRBD1. Trimming removed 6 bases from V and 4 bases from J; junction bases left unmatched: 11. CDR1 and CDR2 from the germline V gene are DFQATT and SNEGSKA (reference sequence). The CDR3 is 15 amino acids. The CDR3 protein is CSAPKQGGKYNEQFF. The DNA of the CDR3 is TGCAGTGCACCAAAACAGGGGGGAAAGTACAATGAGCAGTTCTTC.

Comment on this clone: Relative to the germline gene, one junction end is altered; a read error may explain this. The rearrangement uses TRBV6-1 and TRBJ2-6; D possibly corresponds to TRBD2 (6 bases). The germline V gene has CDR1 MNHNS and CDR2 SASEGT. This CDR3 region has 14 residues. The CDR3 here is CASGCGVGANVLTF. In nucleotides, the CDR3 is TGCGCCAGCGGGTGTGGGGTCGGGGCCAACGTCCTGACTTTC.

This clone was counted between two and nine times. The junction and the germline gene differ at one end; a read error may be behind it. This chain links TRBV11-2 with TRBJ2-1; the D is unclear. This CDR3 contains 17 residues. CDR1 and CDR2 from the germline V gene are SGHAT and FQNNGV. The CDR3 nucleotides read TGTGCCAGCAGCCGACGACTGACGTGTAGCTCCTACAATGATCAGTTCTTC. Residues: CASSRRLTCSSYNDQFF.

This clone was seen once. J is TRBJ1-5 and V is TRBV7-8; D ambiguous. CDR1 is SGHVS and CDR2 is FQNEAQ in the germline V gene. The CDR3 loop spans 13 amino acids. V lost 1 base and J lost 5, with 6 bases in between. CDR3 nucleotide sequence: TGTGCCAGCAGCTTAGGGCGTGATCAGCCCCAGCATTTT. It specifies CASSLGRDQPQHF.

This sequence joins TRBV20-1 and TRBJ1-6; TRBD1 is a possible D gene (6 bases). V was clipped by 4 bases and J by 7 bases, with 17 bases between them. The CDR3 length is 15 residues. Germline V gives CDR1 DFQATT, CDR2 SNEGSKA (reference sequence). The CDR3: CSATRLRGSNSPLHF. The CDR3, as DNA: TGCAGTGCTACCCGGTTGAGGGGGAGCAATTCACCCCTCCACTTT.

At least ten counts were recorded for this clone. The chain joins TRBV10-1 to TRBJ1-6; possible D gene TRBD1, 6 bases. Trimming pared 3 bases from V and 7 bases from J, leaving 10 bases between. The CDR3 runs to 14 residues. Germline V gene data show CDR1 as WNHNN and CDR2 as SYGVQD (reference sequence). CDR3 in amino acids: CASSDGGRNSPLHF. In DNA, the CDR3 is TGCGCCAGCAGTGATGGGGGGCGGAATTCACCCCTCCACTTT.

In its sample, this clone was seen a few times. One junction end disagrees with the germline gene, perhaps due to a read error. The chain couples TRBV6-1 to TRBJ2-7; D possibly corresponds to TRBD2 (6 bases). CDR1 and CDR2 from the germline V gene are MNHNS and SASEGT. The CDR3 is 15 amino acids. The CDR3 spells CASRQLSGAAYGQYF. CDR3 nucleotide sequence: TGTGCCAGCCGCCAACTATCGGGAGCCGCCTACGGGCAGTACTTC.

This clone has at least ten counts. This chain connects TRBV6-1 to TRBJ1-2; 8 bases line up with TRBD1. The CDR3 runs 13 residues. In germline, CDR1 is MNHNS, CDR2 SASEGT. With 6 bases clipped from V and 6 bases from J, the junction kept 6 bases outside the gene matches. CDR3 sequence reads: CASRVDREDGYTF. The CDR3 nucleotides read TGTGCCAGCAGGGTGGACAGGGAGGATGGCTACACCTTC.

In this sample, this clone turned up many times. The chain combines TRBV30 with TRBJ1-2; D unclear. Germline V gene sequence: CDR1 GTSNPN, CDR2 SVGIG (reference sequence). The CDR3 is 13 amino acids. V gave up 1 base and J gave up 6 bases, with 12 bases separating them. In DNA form, the CDR3 reads TGTGCCTGGAGTGAGCCTCGACGGGATGGCTACACCTTC. This encodes CAWSEPRRDGYTF.

This clone is medium-sized (0.01 to 0.1%) by share. The chain has TRBV6-1 and TRBJ2-7; TRBD1 aligns across 7 bases. CDR3 size: 14 residues. Germline trimming cut 5 bases from V and 5 bases from J; bases unmatched to any gene: 9. The germline CDR1 and CDR2 sequences are MNHNS and SASEGT. In DNA, the CDR3 is TGTGCCAGCAGTCGACGACAGGGAAACCACGAGCAGTACTTC. Its translation is CASSRRQGNHEQYF.

V is TRBV9 and J is TRBJ1-2, with D perhaps TRBD1 (5 bases). Germline CDR1 reads SGDLS; CDR2 reads YYNGEE. The CDR3 has 13 residues. Trimming cost V 6 bases and J 10 bases, with 19 bases left between them. CDR3 sequence: CASTRHPQGPYTF. The DNA for the CDR3 is TGTGCCAGCACCCGACACCCTCAGGGCCCCTACACCTTC. Full variable domain (missing parts from reference TRBV9 and TRBJ1-2): DSGVTQTPKHLITATGQRVTLRCSPRSGDLSVYWYQQSLDQGLQFLIQYYNGEERAKGNILERFSAQQFPDLHSELNLSSLELGDSALYFCASTRHPQGPYTFGSGTRLTVV.

With regard to this clone: The junction departs from the called germline gene at one end, perhaps through a read error. CDR3 nucleotide sequence: TGTGACAGCAGTTTGTGGTATATACGTTCACCCCTCCACTTT. Its translation: CDSSLWYIRSPLHF. The chain recombines TRBV12-3 or TRBV12-4 with TRBJ1-6; no firm D call. The CDR3 runs 14 residues.

Regarding this clone: Its ends do not fully match the called genes, so a read error is possible. The genes are TRBV11-2 and TRBJ2-1, with no clear D. The CDR3 has 17 residues. CDR1 and CDR2 (germline): SGHAT, FQNNGV. CDR3 sequence reads: CASSLGPFQSSYNEQFF. The CDR3 region has the DNA TGTGCCAGCAGCTTAGGTCCCTTCCAAAGCTCCTACAATGAACAGTTCTTC.

This clone was observed at least ten times. The gene calls are TRBV5-4 and TRBJ2-5; 7 positions match TRBD2. Looked up from germline, CDR1 is SGHNT and CDR2 is YYREEE (reference sequence). V was clipped by 5 bases and J by 2 bases; unmatched bases: 3. The CDR3 length is 13 residues. The CDR3 loop reads CASRTSDQETQYF. In nucleotides, the CDR3 is TGTGCCAGCAGAACTAGCGATCAAGAGACCCAGTACTTC. The full variable domain, rest sourced from reference TRBV5-4 and TRBJ2-5, is ETGVTQSPTHLIKTRGQQVTLRCSSQSGHNTVSWYQQALGQGPQFIFQYYREEENGRGNFPPRFSGLQFPNYSSELNVNALELDDSALYLCASRTSDQETQYFGPGTRLLVL.

In regard to this clone: As the CDR3 is not closed by the conserved phenylalanine or tryptophan, this likely results from a read error. The V and J genes are TRBV9 and TRBJ2-1; 8 positions match TRBD2. This CDR3 has 16 residues. The V and J ends lost 4 bases and 7 bases, in that order; junction bases with no gene match: 13. CDR1 is SGDLS, CDR2 YYNGEE, per germline. CDR3: CASSPQGSGRVNEQFI. As DNA, the CDR3 is TGTGCCAGCAGCCCCCAGGGGAGCGGGAGAGTGAATGAGCAGTTCATC.

The chain joins TRBV20-1 to TRBJ1-1; a weak D match, TRBD1 (6 bases). The germline V gene has CDR1 DFQATT and CDR2 SNEGSKA (reference sequence). The CDR3 runs 14 residues. Trimming shortened V by 3 bases and J by 12 bases, and 23 bases separated the two germline ends. The CDR3 loop is CSASRGQLNTQSFF. In DNA form, the CDR3 reads TGCAGTGCTAGTCGGGGGCAGCTGAACACTCAATCTTTCTTT.

The chain uses TRBV28 and TRBJ2-1; D is tentatively TRBD1 or TRBD2 (5 bases each). Trimming removed 5 bases at V and 2 bases at J, with 13 bases between. This CDR3 is 15 amino acids long. Germline V gene lookup returns CDR1 MDHEN and CDR2 SYDVKM. The CDR3 bases are TGTGCCAGCAGTCGCCCGGGACCACCCTACAATGAGCAGTTCTTC. Encoded protein: CASSRPGPPYNEQFF. The variable domain in full, with the rest retrieved from reference TRBV28 and TRBJ2-1, is DVKVTQSSRYLVKRTGEKVFLECVQDMDHENMFWYRQDPGLGLRLIYFSYDVKMKEKGDIPEGYSVSREKKERFSLILESASTNQTSMYLCASSRPGPPYNEQFFGPGTRLTVL.

In its sample, this clone was seen a few times. V gene TRBV7-2 combines with J gene TRBJ2-7; D uncertain. Between the trimmed V and J ends, which lost 8 bases and 5 bases, there was a span of 7 bases. CDR1 is SGHTA and CDR2 is FQGNSA in the germline V gene. The CDR3 length is 10 residues. In nucleotides, the CDR3 is TGTGCCAGCGGAGATCACGAGCAGTACTTC. It specifies CASGDHEQYF.

The chain is built from TRBV9 and TRBJ1-5; D is possibly TRBD1 (5 bases). CDR3 size: 17 residues. CDR1 SGDLS and CDR2 YYNGEE come from the germline V gene. Trimming shortened V by 0 bases and J by 3 bases, and 16 bases separated the two germline ends. The CDR3 nucleotides read TGTGCCAGCAGCGTAGAGGGGAGGGCAGGGCACAATCAGCCCCAGCATTTT. Its translation is CASSVEGRAGHNQPQHF.

The sample holds many counts of this clone. The CDR3 sequence is CASSLTDTQYF. In DNA, the CDR3 is TGTGCCAGCAGCTTAACAGATACGCAGTATTTT. V gene TRBV11-2 combines with J gene TRBJ2-3, with D hard to call. Germline CDR1 SGHAT, CDR2 FQNNGV. V was pared by 2 bases and J by 3 bases, with 0 bases between. This CDR3 region has 11 residues.

This clone was seen many times. CDR3 bases: TGTGCCTGGAGTCGTGGGACCTATGGCTACACCTTC. Translating it yields CAWSRGTYGYTF. The chain employs TRBV30 and TRBJ1-2; possibly TRBD1 for D (5 bases). This CDR3 is built from 12 residues. V was trimmed by 2 bases and J by 4 bases, leaving 8 bases between them. Germline-derived CDR1 and CDR2 are GTSNPN and SVGIG (reference sequence).

This clone was seen at least ten times. The chain has TRBV6-4 and TRBJ2-2; TRBD2 is a possible D gene (5 bases). V lost 2 bases, J lost 4 bases, and 5 bases lay in between. This CDR3 region has 13 residues. The germline V gene encodes CDR1 MRHNA and CDR2 SNTAGT. Here the CDR3 DNA reads TGTGCCAGCAGTGACACTAGCACCGGGGAGCTGTTTTTT. The encoded protein is CASSDTSTGELFF.

Worth noting for this clone: The junction departs from the called germline gene at one end, perhaps through a read error. The chain combines TRBV10-3 with TRBJ1-2, with D possibly TRBD1 on 5 matching bases. Germline loops: CDR1 ENHRY, CDR2 SYGVKD. This CDR3 region has 14 residues. CDR3 coding DNA: TGTGCCCTCAGTGAAGAGACAGAGGTCTATGGCTACACCTTC. This gives the protein CALSEETEVYGYTF.

This clone was observed many times. The chain has TRBV7-6 and TRBJ2-7, with D perhaps TRBD1 (5 bases). The CDR3 consists of 14 residues. Germline V lookup: CDR1 SGHVS, CDR2 FNYEAQ. V was cut by 1 base and J by 2 bases, with 9 bases left in between. The CDR3 loop is CASSLDRRTYEQYF. The CDR3 DNA reads TGTGCCAGCAGCTTAGACAGGAGAACCTACGAGCAGTACTTC.

This clone has at least ten counts. V is TRBV20-1 and J is TRBJ2-7, with D possibly matching TRBD2 (6 bases). Germline CDR1 is DFQATT and CDR2 is SNEGSKA (reference sequence). Between the trimmed V and J ends, which lost 6 bases and 1 base, there was a span of 16 bases. The CDR3 has 14 amino acids. The CDR3: CSARADSGSYEQYF. The CDR3 DNA is TGCAGTGCCCGGGCGGATAGCGGATCCTACGAGCAGTACTTC.

This chain connects TRBV5-1 to TRBJ2-1; 9 positions match TRBD2. Germline V CDR1 and CDR2: SGHRS, YFSETQ. CDR3 length: 14 amino acids. V was pared by 3 bases and J by 8 bases, with 6 bases of the junction left unmatched. The CDR3 DNA reads TGCGCCAGCAGCTCGGGGACTAGCTCGGATGAGCAGTTCTTC. This encodes CASSSGTSSDEQFF.